Presented here are 2 T cell receptor beta chains from one specimen sequenced in a study of cytomegalovirus exposure and HLA in healthy donors. The PCR was carried out with 60 Vbeta primers and 13 Jbeta primers. TCRdb's copy holds only in-frame clones and misses some; the assay was immunoSEQ multiplex PCR. The sample has about 160,000 clones, around four fifths seen once; the top ten hold 1.3%. The sample comprised PBMCs. The receptors derive from a woman aged 45-59 years in good health and CMV-seronegative.

This rearrangement joins TRBV9 to TRBJ2-7; weak D call: TRBD2 (6 bases). V dropped 3 bases and J dropped 8 bases, with 15 bases sitting between them. Germline CDR1 SGDLS, CDR2 YYNGEE. This CDR3 region has 13 residues. CDR3 region: CASSGTGGVQQYF. CDR3 nucleotide sequence: TGTGCCAGCAGCGGCACAGGCGGGGTTCAGCAGTACTTC.

J is TRBJ2-7 and V is TRBV6-1, with TRBD2 as a possible D gene (6 bases). Trimming took off 6 bases at V and 2 bases at J, with 17 bases between the two ends. CDR1 and CDR2 from the germline V gene are MNHNS and SASEGT. The CDR3 totals 15 residues. The CDR3 coding sequence is TGTGCCAGCAGCTTGGAGGGCCCAATTGCCTACGAGCAGTACTTC. This codes for CASSLEGPIAYEQYF.